The T cell receptor (beta chain) under discussion was sequenced for a study of T-cell reconstitution after alpha-beta-depleted transplantation in children (dated by TCRdb to 2016 to 2017). Regarding the complete study: Using TCR repertoire profiling, the study quantitatively followed how T-cell immune reconstitution unfolded in children after TCRalphabeta/CD19-depleted allogeneic hematopoietic cell transplantation.

Library generation was performed with PCR. These reads were obtained on an Illumina HiSeq 2500. To normalize quantification of the TCRbeta repertoire, the TCR libraries were built with molecular barcoding that relied on unique molecular identifiers. The public reads were reanalyzed by TCRdb: fastp trimming at Q25, MiXCR alignment, in-frame beta chains only. Rows are unified per CDR3 protein, each entry keeping the most common DNA and genes. Present in this sample are about 360,000 distinct CDR3 sequences, 10% to 15% of which were seen just once. The ten largest clonotypes hold approximately 4.3% of the sample. As to this clonotype: Its antigen is unknown. No base quality values were provided; no much bigger clone lies one nucleotide off.

V is cut by 1 base and J by 1 base, and the space between the germline ends is 8 bases. Reading from cysteine to phenylalanine, the CDR3 counts 14 amino acids. The sequence is cut down to CDR3 DNA, 42 bases in frame from base 1. Looking up the germline V gene yields CDR1 SGHDT and CDR2 YYEEEE. Material: PBMCs, obtained from the stem cell graft. The clonotype comes from a human donor who donated a stem cell graft to a child with Fanconi anemia. Recombination joined TRBV5-6 with TRBJ2-5; the D region is possibly TRBD1 or TRBD2, each matching across 5 bases. The DNA reads TGTGCCAGCAGCTTGTTGGGACCCCAAGAGACCCAGTACTTC. Protein translation: CASSLLGPQETQYF.